One sample yielded the 6 T cell receptor beta chains listed below, sequenced in a study of blood T cells in healthy people across ages. The authors ran a second PCR of about 6 to 11 cycles using a sample-barcoded 5' primer and a J-beta primer mix. TCRdb re-called the 5' RACE reads with MiXCR, one entry per CDR3 protein. Here the sample spans approximately 800,000 distinct CDR3 sequences, roughly 24% being singletons. This same sample was also part of a study on T cells of mothers and their children.

Sequences were obtained from blood. These receptors came from a boy between 10 and 17 years old in good health.

The chain uses TRBV6-5 and TRBJ2-5; TRBD2 is a possible D gene (7 bases). This CDR3 has 16 residues. Germline values: CDR1 MNHEY, CDR2 SVGAGI. Between the trimmed V and J ends, which lost 2 bases and 0 bases, there was a span of 13 bases. CDR3 protein: CASSYGRGGYQETQYF. The CDR3, as DNA: TGTGCCAGCAGTTACGGCAGGGGAGGGTACCAAGAGACCCAGTACTTC.

The chain uses TRBV15 and TRBJ2-3, with 12 bases fitting TRBD2. The CDR3 has 16 residues. Trimming removed 2 bases from V and 2 bases from J; junction bases left unmatched: 2. From germline, CDR1 is LNHNV and CDR2 YYDKDF (reference sequence). The CDR3 nucleotides are TGTGCCACCAGCAGAACTAGCGGGGGGATCACAGATACGCAGTATTTT. This translates into CATSRTSGGITDTQYF.

The chain couples TRBV7-8 to TRBJ2-7; 10 nucleotides agree with TRBD2. The germline CDR1 and CDR2 sequences are SGHVS and FQNEAQ. J gave up 3 bases and V 5 bases, and 7 bases lay outside the gene matches. The CDR3 is 15 residues long. As DNA, the CDR3 is TGTGCCAGCAGCGCCGGAGCGGGGGGGGACTACGAGCAGTACTTC. Its translation is CASSAGAGGDYEQYF. The full variable domain, in which reference TRBV7-8 and TRBJ2-7 provide the parts outside the CDR3, is GAGVSQSPRYKVAKRGQDVALRCDPISGHVSLFWYQQALGQGPEFLTYFQNEAQLDKSGLPSDRFFAERPEGSVSTLKIQRTQQEDSAVYLCASSAGAGGDYEQYFGPGTRLTVT.

The CDR3 loop is CASSQMTGDAETQYF. CDR3 sequence (DNA): TGTGCCAGCAGCCAGATGACAGGGGATGCAGAGACCCAGTACTTC. V is TRBV3-1 and J is TRBJ2-5; TRBD1 aligns across 8 bases. Germline V gene sequence: CDR1 LGHDT, CDR2 YNNKEL (reference sequence). This CDR3 region has 15 residues. J was trimmed by 4 bases and V by 3 bases; bases with no gene match: 7.

Worth noting for this clonotype: A much bigger clone sits one base away, suggesting this may be a read error. V usage is TRBV7-2 and J usage is TRBJ2-3; 12 bases match TRBD2. This CDR3 is built from 16 residues. After removal of 3 bases from V and 0 bases from J, the junction contained 1 base not matched to a gene. The germline gives CDR1 SGHTA, CDR2 FQGNSA. CDR3 protein: CASSFGLAGSTDTQYF. The CDR3 DNA reads TGTGCCAGCAGCTTTGGACTAGCGGGGAGCACAGATACGCAGTATTTT.

V and J are TRBV12-5 and TRBJ2-5; either TRBD1 or TRBD2 may fit D (6 bases each). Trimming pared 3 bases from V and 5 bases from J, leaving 16 bases between. Germline V gene sequence: CDR1 LGHNT, CDR2 FRNRAP. This CDR3 has 15 residues. Here the CDR3 DNA reads TGTGCTAGTGGTTTCTCCGTGAGGGGGGAGGAGACCCAGTACTTC. Protein sequence: CASGFSVRGEETQYF.